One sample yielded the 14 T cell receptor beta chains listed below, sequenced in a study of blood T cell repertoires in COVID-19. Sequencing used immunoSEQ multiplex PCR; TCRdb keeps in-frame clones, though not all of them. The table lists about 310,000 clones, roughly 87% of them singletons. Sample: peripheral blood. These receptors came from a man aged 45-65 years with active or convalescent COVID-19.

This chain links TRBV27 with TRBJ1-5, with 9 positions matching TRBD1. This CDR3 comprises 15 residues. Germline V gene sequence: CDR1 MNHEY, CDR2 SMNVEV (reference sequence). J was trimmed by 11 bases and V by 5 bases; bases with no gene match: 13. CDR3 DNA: TGTGCCAGCAGTGCCCCGGGACAGGGCGTTTCGGCCCAGCATTTT. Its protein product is CASSAPGQGVSAQHF.

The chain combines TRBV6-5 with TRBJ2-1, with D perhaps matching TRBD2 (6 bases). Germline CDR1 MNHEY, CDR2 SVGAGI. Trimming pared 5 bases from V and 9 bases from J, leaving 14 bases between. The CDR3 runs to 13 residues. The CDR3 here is CASSKRLVGEQFF. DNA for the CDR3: TGTGCCAGCAGTAAGAGACTAGTAGGTGAGCAGTTCTTC.

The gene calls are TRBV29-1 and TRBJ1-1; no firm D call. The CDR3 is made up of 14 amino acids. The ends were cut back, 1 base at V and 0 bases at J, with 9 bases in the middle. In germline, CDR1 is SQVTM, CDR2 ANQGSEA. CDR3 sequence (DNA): TGCAGCGTTGAAGGGCAACAGTTGAACACTGAAGCTTTCTTT. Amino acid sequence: CSVEGQQLNTEAFF.

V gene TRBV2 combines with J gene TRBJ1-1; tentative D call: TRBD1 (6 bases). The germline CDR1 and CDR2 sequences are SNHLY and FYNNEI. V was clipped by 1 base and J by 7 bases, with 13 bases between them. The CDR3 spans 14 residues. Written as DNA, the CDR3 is TGTGCCAGCAGTGAAGGGACAGAGGTCAGTGAAGCTTTCTTT. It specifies CASSEGTEVSEAFF.

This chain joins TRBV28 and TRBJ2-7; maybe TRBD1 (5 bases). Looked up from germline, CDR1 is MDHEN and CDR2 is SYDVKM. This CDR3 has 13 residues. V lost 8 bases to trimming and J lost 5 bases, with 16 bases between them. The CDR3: CASDTRVRNEQYF. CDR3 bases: TGTGCCAGCGATACCAGGGTACGCAACGAGCAGTACTTC.

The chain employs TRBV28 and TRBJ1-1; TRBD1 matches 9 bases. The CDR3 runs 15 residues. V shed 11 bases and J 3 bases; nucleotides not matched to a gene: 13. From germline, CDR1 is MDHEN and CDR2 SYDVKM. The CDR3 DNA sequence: TGTGCCGTTCCAGCCCCGGGACAGGGCCACACTGAAGCTTTCTTT. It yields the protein CAVPAPGQGHTEAFF.

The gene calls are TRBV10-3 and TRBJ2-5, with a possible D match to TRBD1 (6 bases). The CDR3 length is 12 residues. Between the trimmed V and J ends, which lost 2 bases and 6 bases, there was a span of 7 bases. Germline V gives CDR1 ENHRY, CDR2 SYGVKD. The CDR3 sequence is CAISETGQTQYF. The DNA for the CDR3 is TGTGCCATCAGTGAGACAGGGCAGACCCAGTACTTC.

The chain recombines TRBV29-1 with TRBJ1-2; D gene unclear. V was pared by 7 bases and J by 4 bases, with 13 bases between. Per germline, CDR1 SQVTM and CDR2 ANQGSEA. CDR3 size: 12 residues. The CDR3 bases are TGCAGCGCCGCGATAGCGACCTATGGCTACACCTTC. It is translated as CSAAIATYGYTF.

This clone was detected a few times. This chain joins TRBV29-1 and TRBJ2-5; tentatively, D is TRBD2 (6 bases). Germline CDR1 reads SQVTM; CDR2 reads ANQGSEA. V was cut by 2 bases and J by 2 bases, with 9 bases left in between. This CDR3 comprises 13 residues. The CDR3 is CSVESGGQETQYF. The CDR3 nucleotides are TGCAGCGTTGAATCCGGGGGACAAGAGACCCAGTACTTC. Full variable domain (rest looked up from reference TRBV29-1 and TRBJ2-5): SAVISQKPSRDICQRGTSLTIQCQVDSQVTMMFWYRQQPGQSLTLIATANQGSEATYESGFVIDKFPISRPNLTFSTLTVSNMSPEDSSIYLCSVESGGQETQYFGPGTRLLVL.

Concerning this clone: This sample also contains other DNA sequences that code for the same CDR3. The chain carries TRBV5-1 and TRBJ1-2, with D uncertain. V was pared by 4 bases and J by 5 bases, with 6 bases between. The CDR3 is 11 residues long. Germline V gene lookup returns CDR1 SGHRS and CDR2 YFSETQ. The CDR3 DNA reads TGCGCCAGCAGCCCCGGGTATGGCTACACCTTC. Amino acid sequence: CASSPGYGYTF.

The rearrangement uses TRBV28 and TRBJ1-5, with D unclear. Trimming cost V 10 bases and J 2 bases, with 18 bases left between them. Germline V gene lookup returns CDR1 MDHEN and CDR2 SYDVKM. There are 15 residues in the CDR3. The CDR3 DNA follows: TGTGCCACCCAGAGGGAGCTCGGGCGCAATCAGCCCCAGCATTTT. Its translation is CATQRELGRNQPQHF.

Here the CDR3 DNA reads TGCAGTGCAAGCAACGTCTACGAGCAGTACTTC. Translated: CSASNVYEQYF. The chain uses TRBV20-1 and TRBJ2-7; no definite D call. CDR1 is DFQATT, CDR2 SNEGSKA, per germline (reference sequence). Deletions cut 6 bases from V and 3 bases from J, with 9 bases between. The CDR3 consists of 11 residues.

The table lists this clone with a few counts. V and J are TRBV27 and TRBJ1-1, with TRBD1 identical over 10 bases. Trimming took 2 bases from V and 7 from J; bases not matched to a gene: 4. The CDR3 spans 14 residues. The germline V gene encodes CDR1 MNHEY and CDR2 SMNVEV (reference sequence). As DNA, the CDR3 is TGTGCCAGCAGTTTAGGGACAGGGGTGGGTGAAGCTTTCTTT. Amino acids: CASSLGTGVGEAFF.

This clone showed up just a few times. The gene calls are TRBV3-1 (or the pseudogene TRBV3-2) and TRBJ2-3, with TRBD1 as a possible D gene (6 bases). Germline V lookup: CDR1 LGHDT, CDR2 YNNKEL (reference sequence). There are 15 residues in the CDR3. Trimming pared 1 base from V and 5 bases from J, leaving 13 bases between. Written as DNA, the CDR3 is TGTGCCAGCAGCCAAGGACAGGTGATCATAGATACGCAGTATTTT. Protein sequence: CASSQGQVIIDTQYF.